Detailed here is one T cell receptor beta chain. As yet, its antigen is unknown. This sample is part of a study of T cell responses to AZD1222 COVID-19 vaccine. Points from the study as a whole: When two AZD1222 doses had been given, Spike-specific TCR breadth and depth rose. White British people made up most donors, females outnumbered males, and clonal diversity was possibly underestimated.

Measured with immunoSEQ multiplex PCR; TCRdb has only the in-frame clones, and not every one. The sample yields some 150,000 clones, just under 90% seen once. The germline gives CDR1 LGHDT, CDR2 YNNKEL (reference sequence). This CDR3 is built from 15 residues. Trimming took 1 base from V and 4 from J, leaving 13 bases between them. The chain has TRBV3-1 (or the pseudogene TRBV3-2) and TRBJ1-2; D may be TRBD1 (5 bases). The receptor was derived from an adult who received the MenACWY meningococcal vaccine as a control. The material sequenced was peripheral blood, taken 28 days after the second dose of the MenACWY control vaccine. The CDR3 DNA reads as TGTGCCAGCAGCCAAGTCGGAGGGACTAGCTATGGCTACACCTTC. The encoded protein is CASSQVGGTSYGYTF.